The 26 T cell receptor beta chains listed next were all sequenced from one sample in a study of early T cells in non-severe SARS-CoV-2 infection (dated by TCRdb to 2020 to 2022). The library was prepared using 5' RACE. Sequencing was performed on a NextSeq 500. TCRdb's own reprocessing of the public reads used fastp at Q25 and MiXCR and kept productive beta chains. Identical CDR3 proteins give one entry, which carries the most common genes and DNA. For this sample there are 25,000 to 30,000 distinct CDR3 sequences; 4.4% appear just once. Approximately 5.6% of the sample lies in the top ten. Sequencing was carried out using whole blood. These receptors originate from an adult who was a healthcare worker with PCR-confirmed SARS-CoV-2 infection or an uninfected control (not recorded which).

This clonotype was counted many times. The rearrangement links TRBV28 to TRBJ2-5; D is uncertain. V was clipped by 2 bases and J by 4 bases, with 8 bases between them. CDR1 is MDHEN and CDR2 is SYDVKM in the germline V gene. The CDR3 consists of 13 residues. CDR3 region: CASSLPMIETQYF. The CDR3, as DNA: TGTGCCAGCAGTTTACCTATGATAGAGACCCAGTACTTC.

This clonotype was found many times. This rearrangement joins TRBV6-4 to TRBJ2-3; 10 positions agree with TRBD1. Per the germline V gene, CDR1 is MRHNA and CDR2 is SNTAGT. The CDR3 length is 14 residues. V trimming: 2 bases; J trimming: 4 bases; junction bases outside the gene matches: 0. The CDR3 protein is CASSDGQGADTQYF. The DNA for the CDR3 is TGTGCCAGCAGTGACGGACAGGGGGCAGATACGCAGTATTTT.

The CDR3: CASSKRPRTSTDTQYF. The CDR3 DNA sequence: TGTGCCAGCAGTAAACGACCTCGGACTAGCACAGATACGCAGTATTTT. The rearrangement uses TRBV6-2 or TRBV6-3 and TRBJ2-3; D is possibly TRBD2 (5 bases). This CDR3 comprises 16 residues. With 5 bases removed from V and 0 bases from J, the gap between germline ends came to 15 bases. CDR1 MNHEY and CDR2 SVGEGT come from the germline V gene.

This clonotype has a handful of counts. The rearrangement uses TRBV12-3 or TRBV12-4 and TRBJ1-6; D is ambiguous. V was pared by 4 bases and J by 0 bases, with 13 bases between. The CDR3 runs to 17 residues. CDR3 DNA: TGTGCCAGCAGTTACGGGCTCCAGAGCTCCTATAATTCACCCCTCCACTTT. The encoded protein is CASSYGLQSSYNSPLHF.

This clonotype was seen repeatedly, ten times or more. This chain's CDR3 is CASSDGTGKSNSPLHF. The CDR3 nucleotides are TGTGCCAGCAGCGATGGGACAGGGAAGTCCAATTCACCCCTCCACTTT. The chain has TRBV5-4 and TRBJ1-6, with TRBD1 matching 9 bases. The V gene end was trimmed by 4 bases and the J gene end by 7 bases; junction bases not matched to a gene: 9. Germline CDR1 SGHNT, CDR2 YYREEE (reference sequence). The CDR3 sequence is 16 residues long.

This clonotype was seen at least ten times. The chain is built from TRBV6-4 and TRBJ1-5; maybe TRBD1 (5 bases). CDR1 MRHNA and CDR2 SNTAGT come from the germline V gene. V dropped 3 bases and J dropped 3 bases, with 6 bases sitting between them. The CDR3 is made up of 13 amino acids. The CDR3 spells CASSEGANQPQHF. As DNA, the CDR3 is TGTGCCAGCAGTGAAGGGGCCAATCAGCCCCAGCATTTT.

Ten or more counts support this clonotype. The chain carries TRBV6-6 and TRBJ2-5; 7 nucleotides agree with TRBD1. V trimming: 5 bases; J trimming: 0 bases; junction bases outside the gene matches: 6. CDR1 is MNHNY and CDR2 is SVGAGI in the germline V gene (reference sequence). The CDR3 consists of 15 residues. CDR3 sequence: CASSPGQSHQETQYF. The DNA of the CDR3 is TGTGCCAGCAGTCCGGGACAGTCACACCAAGAGACCCAGTACTTC.

The CDR3 DNA is TGCAGTGCTAGATTGGCGGCCACCGGGGAGCTGTTTTTT. As protein: CSARLAATGELFF. This chain connects TRBV20-1 to TRBJ2-2; D is undetermined. Trimming removed 2 bases at V and 4 bases at J, with 8 bases between. The germline gives CDR1 DFQATT, CDR2 SNEGSKA (reference sequence). The CDR3 loop spans 13 amino acids.

This clonotype occurred many times. The chain is built from TRBV7-9 and TRBJ2-2; D not resolved. In germline, CDR1 is SEHNR, CDR2 FQNEAQ (reference sequence). V was shortened by 1 base and J by 0 bases, with 12 bases between the two germline ends. The CDR3 spans 17 residues. Here the CDR3 reads CASSLVYDSANTGELFF. DNA of the CDR3: TGTGCCAGCAGCTTAGTGTACGACTCCGCGAACACCGGGGAGCTGTTTTTT. The variable domain in full, with the rest retrieved from reference TRBV7-9 and TRBJ2-2, is DTGVSQNPRHKITKRGQNVTFRCDPISEHNRLYWYRQTLGQGPEFLTYFQNEAQLEKSRLLSDRFSAERPKGSFSTLEIQRTEQGDSAMYLCASSLVYDSANTGELFFGEGSRLTVL.

This clonotype was recorded a few times. V and J are TRBV28 and TRBJ2-3; 8 bases are shared with TRBD2. The CDR3 contains 15 residues. J lost 1 base, V lost 7 bases, and 7 bases had no gene match. CDR1 is MDHEN, CDR2 SYDVKM, per germline. The CDR3, as DNA: TGTGCCAGCATAGCGGGGAGGGTAGGCACAGATACGCAGTATTTT. Translated: CASIAGRVGTDTQYF.

This clonotype was seen more than once but under ten times. The chain links TRBV12-3 or TRBV12-4 to TRBJ1-3, with a possible D match to TRBD1 (6 bases). The V end lost 5 bases, the J end lost 4 bases, and 12 bases lay between the germline ends. The CDR3 runs 14 residues. DNA of the CDR3: TGTGCCAGCAGTGTCACAGGGTCCGGAAACACCATATATTTT. Its protein product is CASSVTGSGNTIYF.

This clonotype appeared many times. V usage is TRBV7-9 and J usage is TRBJ1-6; the D gene is possibly TRBD1 (5 bases). V was cut by 5 bases and J by 6 bases, with 11 bases left in between. The CDR3 spans 14 residues. CDR1 SEHNR and CDR2 FQNEAQ come from the germline V gene (reference sequence). CDR3 nucleotides: TGTGCCAGCAGCCCCGCCGGGGGTAATTCACCCCTCCACTTT. Translation: CASSPAGGNSPLHF.

The rearrangement joins TRBV29-1 to TRBJ1-1; maybe TRBD1 (6 bases). This CDR3 comprises 12 residues. Germline V lookup: CDR1 SQVTM, CDR2 ANQGSEA. V lost 6 bases, J lost 1 base, and 9 bases lay in between. The CDR3 DNA sequence: TGCAGCGTGACACAGGGGAACACTGAAGCTTTCTTT. It translates to CSVTQGNTEAFF.

This clonotype was counted only a few times. V is TRBV5-6 and J is TRBJ2-4; either TRBD1 or TRBD2 may supply D (6 bases each). Germline loops: CDR1 SGHDT, CDR2 YYEEEE. The V and J ends lost 3 bases and 7 bases respectively, with 17 bases between them. This CDR3 has 15 residues. This chain's CDR3 is CASSSPTRRGNIQYF. The CDR3 nucleotides are TGTGCCAGCAGCTCGCCGACTAGAAGGGGGAACATTCAGTACTTC.

This clonotype came up many times. The chain employs TRBV27 and TRBJ2-3; TRBD2 aligns across 8 bases. The CDR3 has 14 amino acids. The V segment lost 5 bases and the J segment 2 bases; nucleotides outside the gene matches: 3. CDR1 is MNHEY, CDR2 SMNVEV, per germline (reference sequence). This chain's CDR3 is CASSPRGVTDTQYF. Here the CDR3 DNA reads TGTGCCAGCAGTCCGCGGGGGGTCACAGATACGCAGTATTTT.

V is TRBV10-3 and J is TRBJ2-3, with a tentative D call TRBD2 (5 bases). CDR3 size: 17 residues. Trimming cost V 3 bases and J 3 bases, with 19 bases left between them. The V gene's germline CDR1 is ENHRY and CDR2 SYGVKD. The CDR3 nucleotides are TGTGCCATCAGTGATTGGGAGACAAGGCGGTCGACAGATACGCAGTATTTT. It yields the protein CAISDWETRRSTDTQYF.

This clonotype was observed at least ten times. The rearrangement joins TRBV19 to TRBJ1-4; no definite D call. The germline V gene has CDR1 LNHDA and CDR2 SQIVND (reference sequence). Deletions cut 3 bases from V and 2 bases from J, with 7 bases between. CDR3 length: 14 residues. CDR3 sequence (DNA): TGTGCCAGTAGTATCGCGGTGACTAATGAAAAACTGTTTTTT. Its translation: CASSIAVTNEKLFF.

This clonotype appeared many times. The chain uses TRBV27 and TRBJ1-2; D is possibly TRBD1 (6 bases). The CDR3 is made up of 13 amino acids. Trimming took off 6 bases at V and 7 bases at J, with 15 bases between the two ends. Germline V lookup: CDR1 MNHEY, CDR2 SMNVEV (reference sequence). DNA for the CDR3: TGTGCCAGCAGAATGTCAGGGGCGGGTGGCTACACCTTC. This gives the protein CASRMSGAGGYTF.

In its sample, this clonotype was seen many times. The V and J genes are TRBV5-4 and TRBJ1-6, with a possible D match to TRBD1 (6 bases). Germline values: CDR1 SGHNT, CDR2 YYREEE (reference sequence). CDR3 size: 14 residues. Trimming shortened V by 4 bases and J by 6 bases, and 11 bases separated the two germline ends. As DNA, the CDR3 is TGTGCCAGCAGCACACCAGGGGTTAATTCACCCCTCCACTTT. This sequence encodes CASSTPGVNSPLHF.

This clonotype was counted at least ten times. V is TRBV7-9 and J is TRBJ2-2; D gene ambiguous. The CDR3 has 17 amino acids. The V gene's germline CDR1 is SEHNR and CDR2 FQNEAQ (reference sequence). Trimming took off 0 bases at V and 4 bases at J, with 15 bases between the two ends. The CDR3, as DNA: TGTGCCAGCAGCTTAGCGGAAGGTTTCACTATCACCGGGGAGCTGTTTTTT. Encoded protein: CASSLAEGFTITGELFF.

This clonotype was detected ten times or more. V and J are TRBV7-2 and TRBJ2-5; 10 bases line up with TRBD2. The CDR3 contains 14 residues. The V and J ends lost 1 base and 4 bases, in that order; junction bases with no gene match: 0. CDR1 and CDR2 (germline): SGHTA, FQGNSA. This CDR3 is CASSLGLAGETQYF. The DNA for the CDR3 is TGTGCCAGCAGCTTAGGACTAGCGGGAGAGACCCAGTACTTC.

Remarks on this clonotype: A read error may explain this, as a much larger clone is one base away. The rearrangement links TRBV12-5 to TRBJ2-5; possibly TRBD1 for D (6 bases). The length of the CDR3 is 13 residues. Deletions cut 6 bases from V and 3 bases from J, with 11 bases between. The germline V gene has CDR1 LGHNT and CDR2 FRNRAP. CDR3 sequence (DNA): TGTGCTAGTGGATCCCACAGGGAAGAGACCCAGTACTTC. Its protein product is CASGSHREETQYF.

The V call is TRBV12-3 or TRBV12-4, the J call TRBJ2-5, with unresolved D. V lost 2 bases and J 5 bases, leaving 3 bases between the germline ends. The CDR3 is made up of 11 amino acids. CDR3 nucleotide sequence: TGTGCCAGCAGTTTAACGGAGACCCAGTACTTC. This encodes CASSLTETQYF.

This clonotype was seen ten or more times. The gene calls are TRBV24-1 and TRBJ1-1; D is uncertain. V dropped 3 bases and J dropped 3 bases, with 7 bases sitting between them. The CDR3 contains 13 residues. Germline CDR1 KGHDR, CDR2 SFDVKD. The CDR3 loop reads CATSDTLHTEAFF. CDR3 nucleotides: TGTGCCACCAGTGATACCCTCCACACTGAAGCTTTCTTT.

The sample holds a few counts of this clonotype. The chain joins TRBV2 to TRBJ1-1; D is unclear. The CDR3 consists of 11 residues. The germline gives CDR1 SNHLY, CDR2 FYNNEI. V was pared by 6 bases and J by 4 bases, with 6 bases between. For the CDR3, the DNA is TGTGCCAGCAGGTATAGCACTGAAGCTTTCTTT. Its protein is CASRYSTEAFF.

This clonotype was observed at least ten times. V and J are TRBV20-1 and TRBJ2-1; no clear D. Germline V gene sequence: CDR1 DFQATT, CDR2 SNEGSKA (reference sequence). V lost 5 bases and J 8 bases, leaving 10 bases between the germline ends. The CDR3 spans 11 residues. In DNA, the CDR3 is TGCAGTGCTCCCGGTGGGCATGAGCAGTTCTTC. This sequence encodes CSAPGGHEQFF.